The T cell receptor (beta chain) under discussion was sequenced for a study of beta chain features in type 1 diabetes (dated by TCRdb to the late 2010s). About the study as a whole: Mean age, gender distribution, total cell number and subset yield did not differ between patients and healthy donors. A total of about 99,000,000 sorted cells were examined across all samples, and RNA yield correlated strongly with the number of cells per subset. Regulatory and stem cell-like memory subsets were obtained from only 8 patients and roughly 8 healthy donors, while naive and central memory subsets were obtained from all 30 or so donors. In the study, TCRB repertoires of sorted circulating CD4+ T cell subsets from recently diagnosed type 1 diabetes patients were compared with those of matched healthy donors. The research as a whole found: At VDJ recombination sites, patients with type 1 diabetes made fewer insertions and deleted more nucleotides, a pattern implying thymic rearrangement abnormalities. Shorter templates might be favored by PCR, yet because patient and control samples were amplified and corrected together, any such skew would affect both groups equally. Because cDNA was sequenced instead of genomic DNA, activated cells with high expression could be over-represented, although the groups did not differ in activation or CD3 levels. The naive, central memory and regulatory TCRB repertoires appeared to resemble one another more closely among patients than among healthy donors. A moderate but significant shortening of TCRB CDR3 length was observed in type 1 diabetes patients in all four CD4+ subsets. Because small numbers of individuals were included in the HLA sub-analyses, any influence of HLA type on TCRB rearrangement was left unresolved.

About this clone: The specificity of this receptor is unknown. There are no base qualities to consult, and no much larger clone falls within one base.

The entire amount of isolated RNA was reverse transcribed using the High Capacity cDNA Reverse Transcription Kit, so the sequenced TCRB transcripts were expressed ones. Deep immunoSEQ sequencing was applied to naive, central memory and regulatory T cell samples, giving an average of roughly 3.6 million total reads per sample. Sorted cells were lysed in RLT buffer and RNA was extracted with DNase-treated RNeasy Micro or Mini kits, depending on cell number. To prevent cross-contamination, every cell subset was processed on its own, while patient and healthy donor samples were processed together. Using the immunoSEQ multiplex PCR, TCRB sequences were amplified from cDNA into 87-bp fragments spanning the CDR3 region. Amplicons were sequenced on the Illumina HiSeq platform. Per the original workflow: PCR bias was computationally corrected using synthetic template baselines, reads within Hamming distance 2 were collapsed, and singletons that could not be merged were discarded. Reads were aligned against IMGT to assign V, D and J genes, CDR3 length and insertions or deletions at six rearrangement sites. Within each subset, clonotype counts were normalized to sorted cell number, after which true diversity and Gini coefficients were computed with the tcR R package. Repertoire sharing was quantified using the overlap coefficient calculated on TCRB nucleotide sequences. TCRdb holds this immuneACCESS table with in-frame rearrangements only. Some clones are missing; in checked studies, unresolved V genes explain under half, and the rest has no known cause. V, J and clone size reflect that table, while D and trimming were determined from the DNA. Across this sample there are tens of thousands of clones, with about 40% seen only once. 1.4% of the sample rests with the top ten.

A single peripheral blood draw of around 120 mL on average was collected from each donor into heparinised tubes. Naive, central memory, regulatory and stem cell-like memory CD4+ T cells were sorted on a BD FACSAria II using a panel including CD45RO, CCR7, CD25, CD127, CD95 and CD27. All sorted populations exceeded 95% purity. PBMCs were isolated immediately by Lymphoprep density gradient centrifugation and stained directly without culture. So that batch effects would be minimized, each experiment stained and sorted samples in pairs, pairing one healthy donor with one patient. There are 15 amino acids in the CDR3, from cysteine to phenylalanine inclusive. Only the CDR3 DNA is retained, 45 bases long and in frame from the first base. Trimmed from V: 4 bases; trimmed from J: 1 base; junction bases lacking a gene match: 6. Taken from the germline V gene, the CDR1 and CDR2 loops are SGHRS and YFSETQ.

Sequencing input: Tregs from blood. Explained via the paper, the cell subset or site label denotes: regulatory CD4+ T cells. The clonotype originates from a man aged 30-40 years with type 1 diabetes. Rearrangement joined TRBV5-1 to TRBJ2-7, with 9 central nucleotides matching TRBD1. The DNA is TGCGCCAGCAGCCCAGGGACAGGGTATTCCTACGAGCAGTACTTC. Its protein reads: CASSPGTGYSYEQYF. Extended through the reference TRBV5-1 and TRBJ2-7 proteins, this CDR3 yields the full variable domain: KAGVTQTPRYLIKTRGQQVTLSCSPISGHRSVSWYQQTPGQGLQFLFEYFSETQRNKGNFPGRFSGRQFSNSRSEMNVSTLELGDSALYLCASSPGTGYSYEQYFGPGTRLTVT.